This T cell receptor beta chain was captured in a study of blood T cell repertoires in COVID-19. TCRdb's table, derived via immunoSEQ multiplex PCR, lists solely in-frame clones and lacks some. The table has under 300,000 clones, 86% seen once. After removal of 1 base from V and 3 bases from J, the junction contained 12 bases not matched to a gene. Germline CDR1 reads SGHTA; CDR2 reads FQGNSA. The CDR3 consists of 18 residues. This clone was seen a few times. The specimen sequenced was peripheral blood. This TCR came from an elderly man with acute or convalescent COVID-19. The chain carries TRBV7-2 and TRBJ1-2; 9 nucleotides align to TRBD1. Here the CDR3 reads CASSLVTGAGTGHYGYTF. The CDR3 region has the DNA TGTGCCAGCAGCTTAGTAACTGGGGCCGGGACAGGGCACTATGGCTACACCTTC.